These T cell receptor beta chains were read from a single sample in a study of T cell changes during pregnancy in multiple sclerosis. Clones were read by immunoSEQ multiplex PCR, and TCRdb kept only the in-frame ones, dropping some. The table includes 89,000 or so clones, about nine tenths detected once. The source was PBMCs, collected in the first trimester of pregnancy. The receptors come from a female donor in good health, serving as a control in a pregnancy study. Some clones in this sample may be carry-over from other donors' samples. Each CDR3 is given with its conserved first and last residue. A D gene is named only where the DNA matches it firmly. Clone sizes are given selectively: once, few, many, or a class where the clone is expanded.

DNA	CDR3	size	V	J	D
TGTGCCAGCAGTAGAGGTGCTTCCTACGAGCAGTACTTC	CASSRGASYEQYF	NA	TRBV2	TRBJ2-7	NA
TGTGCCAGCAGACAGGGGCGCAACTATGGCTACACCTTC	CASRQGRNYGYTF	NA	TRBV19	TRBJ1-2	TRBD1
TGTGCCAGCACCCTTAGGTCGGGAGGGGGGACTAGCGGCGACGAGCAGTACTTC	CASTLRSGGGTSGDEQYF	NA	TRBV28	TRBJ2-7	TRBD2
TGTGCCTTGGGGGGGCAGGATGCCTCTGGGGCCAACGTCCTGACTTTC	CALGGQDASGANVLTF	NA	TRBV21-1	TRBJ2-6	NA
TGCGCCAGCAGCTTGGGGGCCGGGGGGTTCTACAATGAGCAGTTCTTC	CASSLGAGGFYNEQFF	NA	TRBV5-1	TRBJ2-1	TRBD2
TGTGCCAGCAGTTACGGGACTAGCGGGGGGGATGAGCAGTTCTTC	CASSYGTSGGDEQFF	NA	TRBV6-5	TRBJ2-1	TRBD2
TGTGCCAGCAGCAAGGACATCCGAAGGGGAAGGGAGCAGTTCTTC	CASSKDIRRGREQFF	NA	TRBV7-7	TRBJ2-1	NA
TGTGCCAGCAGCACAACCGGGGTCAATACGCAGTATTTT	CASSTTGVNTQYF	NA	TRBV7-9	TRBJ2-3	NA
TGTGCCAGCAGTCTTAGCTCCTACGAGCAGTACTTC	CASSLSSYEQYF	NA	TRBV28	TRBJ2-7	NA
TGTGCCAGCACCACACGGGGGGTCGACTACTATGGCTACACCTTC	CASTTRGVDYYGYTF	NA	TRBV6-5	TRBJ1-2	NA
TGTGCCAGCAGTTTCTCAGGGCAAAAACTGTTTTTT	CASSFSGQKLFF	NA	TRBV27	TRBJ1-4	NA
TGTGCCAGCAGCGTAGGAGCGGGAGGGGTCAATGAGCAGTTCTTC	CASSVGAGGVNEQFF	NA	TRBV9	TRBJ2-1	TRBD2
TGCGCCAGCCTAAGCGGGGGGGGCGCGGGAGAGACCCAGTACTTC	CASLSGGGAGETQYF	NA	TRBV5-1	TRBJ2-5	TRBD2
TGTGCCAGCATAGTTGATACTGCAACTAATGAAAAACTGTTTTTT	CASIVDTATNEKLFF	NA	TRBV6-1	TRBJ1-4	NA
TGTGCCAGCAGCTTAAAAGGACAGGGGAGCAATCAGCCCCAGCATTTT	CASSLKGQGSNQPQHF	NA	TRBV7-3	TRBJ1-5	TRBD1
TGTGCCAGCAGCTTAGGGGAACAGGGGGCACTCTTC	CASSLGEQGALF	NA	TRBV7-9	TRBJ2-1	TRBD1
TGTGCCAGCAGCCCCGGGACAGCCAACACTGAAGCTTTCTTT	CASSPGTANTEAFF	NA	TRBV28	TRBJ1-1	TRBD1
TGTGCCACCAGCAGATTTTACGGACAGGTTGCGCAGCCCCAGCATTTT	CATSRFYGQVAQPQHF	few	TRBV15	TRBJ1-5	TRBD1
TGTGCCAGCCTGGACCGGGGGAACATCCAAGAGACCCAGTACTTC	CASLDRGNIQETQYF	NA	TRBV2	TRBJ2-5	NA
TGTGCCAGCAGTGAAGTGTGGGGGGAGAACACCGGGGAGCTGTTTTTT	CASSEVWGENTGELFF	NA	TRBV6-1	TRBJ2-2	NA
TGTGCCAGCAGTCCCCGGGACAGTTACAATGAGCAGTTCTTC	CASSPRDSYNEQFF	NA	TRBV6-4	TRBJ2-1	TRBD1
TGTGCCAGCAGCCAACTAGCGGGGGGGCCGAACGGGGAGCTGTTTTTT	CASSQLAGGPNGELFF	NA	TRBV4-2	TRBJ2-2	TRBD2
TGTGCCAGTAGTCTACGGACGGGGAGCAATCAGCCCCAGCATTTT	CASSLRTGSNQPQHF	NA	TRBV19	TRBJ1-5	NA
TGCAGCGCAGGGTGGTGGACCCCGAGCTCCTACGAGCAGTACTTC	CSAGWWTPSSYEQYF	once	TRBV29-1	TRBJ2-7	NA
TGTGCCAGCAGAATGAGGACTAGTCCGTACAATGAGCAGTTCTTC	CASRMRTSPYNEQFF	NA	TRBV6-6	TRBJ2-1	TRBD2
TGTGCCAGCGCAGGGGCGAAACCTGAGACCCAGTACTTC	CASAGAKPETQYF	NA	TRBV7-9	TRBJ2-5	NA
TGTGCCACCAGCAGAGGGAGGGAGCGGGACCTCACAGATACGCAGTATTTT	CATSRGRERDLTDTQYF	NA	TRBV15	TRBJ2-3	TRBD2
TGTGCCATCGGCAATGAGCAGTTCTTC	CAIGNEQFF	once	TRBV28	TRBJ2-1	NA
TGTGCCAGCAGTGAAATGGCAGGGTGGACGGGGGGAGCTTTCTTT	CASSEMAGWTGGAFF	NA	TRBV6-1	TRBJ1-1	NA
TGCGCCAGCAGCCAGGTGGGGGGACTAGTGGCCACCGGGGAGCTGTTTTTT	CASSQVGGLVATGELFF	NA	TRBV4-3	TRBJ2-2	TRBD2
TGTGCCAGCAGCCCCCGGGACAGCGACTACAATGAGCAGTTCTTC	CASSPRDSDYNEQFF	once	TRBV27	TRBJ2-1	TRBD1
TGTGCCAGCAGCTTCGATAGCTCCTACGAGCAGTACTTC	CASSFDSSYEQYF	many	TRBV11-1	TRBJ2-7	NA
TGTGCCAGCAGCCAGAAGGGGATCCTCTACGAGCAGTACTTC	CASSQKGILYEQYF	NA	TRBV14	TRBJ2-7	NA
TGTGCCAGCACCCTGGGGGGGGTAGTTGAAGCTTTCTTT	CASTLGGVVEAFF	once	TRBV7-9	TRBJ1-1	NA
TGCAGCGTTGGAGTTCCGGCGGGGGAGCAGTACTTC	CSVGVPAGEQYF	NA	TRBV29-1	TRBJ2-7	NA
TGTGCCAGCAGCTTAGGAGGAGGGCAAGAGACCCAGTACTTC	CASSLGGGQETQYF	NA	TRBV11-2	TRBJ2-5	NA
TGTGCCGGCAGTTTATGGGGGGGACAGGGCTACACCGGGGAGCTGTTTTTT	CAGSLWGGQGYTGELFF	NA	TRBV28	TRBJ2-2	TRBD1
TGTGCTAGCAGCTCGAATGGGGAGGGGTCGGTGCAGTACTTC	CASSSNGEGSVQYF	NA	TRBV7-7	TRBJ2-7	TRBD2
TGTGCCAGCAGTTTATTGGTCGGGCGGGGGCTAAATGAGCAGTTCTTC	CASSLLVGRGLNEQFF	NA	TRBV27	TRBJ2-1	NA